This TCR beta chain originates from a study of blood T cell repertoires in COVID-19. The CDR3 sequence is 13 residues long. V shed 3 bases and J shed 4 bases, with 9 bases lying between them. CDR1 is LNHDA and CDR2 is SQIVND in the germline V gene (reference sequence). Authors' methods: Using reference gene primer amplification, nucleated cell counts were estimated. Profiling relied on immunoSEQ multiplex PCR, and the TCRdb table lists in-frame clones only, not all of them. V and J calls plus clone size are reproduced from that table; the DNA served to infer D and trimming. Of over 130,000 clones listed, roughly 80% are singletons. Cohort placement rested on clinical history that participants reported themselves. A PCR-confirmed or clinician-diagnosed COVID-19 case had contacted exposed participants within 2 weeks of entry.

This clonotype originated in a woman aged 18-29 years who had been exposed to COVID-19. What was sequenced was PBMCs or T cells enriched from blood (not recorded which). The genes are TRBV19 and TRBJ1-2; no reliable D call. The CDR3 DNA reads as TGTGCCAGTAGTATTGAGGGTCCCTATGGCTACACCTTC. Translated: CASSIEGPYGYTF.